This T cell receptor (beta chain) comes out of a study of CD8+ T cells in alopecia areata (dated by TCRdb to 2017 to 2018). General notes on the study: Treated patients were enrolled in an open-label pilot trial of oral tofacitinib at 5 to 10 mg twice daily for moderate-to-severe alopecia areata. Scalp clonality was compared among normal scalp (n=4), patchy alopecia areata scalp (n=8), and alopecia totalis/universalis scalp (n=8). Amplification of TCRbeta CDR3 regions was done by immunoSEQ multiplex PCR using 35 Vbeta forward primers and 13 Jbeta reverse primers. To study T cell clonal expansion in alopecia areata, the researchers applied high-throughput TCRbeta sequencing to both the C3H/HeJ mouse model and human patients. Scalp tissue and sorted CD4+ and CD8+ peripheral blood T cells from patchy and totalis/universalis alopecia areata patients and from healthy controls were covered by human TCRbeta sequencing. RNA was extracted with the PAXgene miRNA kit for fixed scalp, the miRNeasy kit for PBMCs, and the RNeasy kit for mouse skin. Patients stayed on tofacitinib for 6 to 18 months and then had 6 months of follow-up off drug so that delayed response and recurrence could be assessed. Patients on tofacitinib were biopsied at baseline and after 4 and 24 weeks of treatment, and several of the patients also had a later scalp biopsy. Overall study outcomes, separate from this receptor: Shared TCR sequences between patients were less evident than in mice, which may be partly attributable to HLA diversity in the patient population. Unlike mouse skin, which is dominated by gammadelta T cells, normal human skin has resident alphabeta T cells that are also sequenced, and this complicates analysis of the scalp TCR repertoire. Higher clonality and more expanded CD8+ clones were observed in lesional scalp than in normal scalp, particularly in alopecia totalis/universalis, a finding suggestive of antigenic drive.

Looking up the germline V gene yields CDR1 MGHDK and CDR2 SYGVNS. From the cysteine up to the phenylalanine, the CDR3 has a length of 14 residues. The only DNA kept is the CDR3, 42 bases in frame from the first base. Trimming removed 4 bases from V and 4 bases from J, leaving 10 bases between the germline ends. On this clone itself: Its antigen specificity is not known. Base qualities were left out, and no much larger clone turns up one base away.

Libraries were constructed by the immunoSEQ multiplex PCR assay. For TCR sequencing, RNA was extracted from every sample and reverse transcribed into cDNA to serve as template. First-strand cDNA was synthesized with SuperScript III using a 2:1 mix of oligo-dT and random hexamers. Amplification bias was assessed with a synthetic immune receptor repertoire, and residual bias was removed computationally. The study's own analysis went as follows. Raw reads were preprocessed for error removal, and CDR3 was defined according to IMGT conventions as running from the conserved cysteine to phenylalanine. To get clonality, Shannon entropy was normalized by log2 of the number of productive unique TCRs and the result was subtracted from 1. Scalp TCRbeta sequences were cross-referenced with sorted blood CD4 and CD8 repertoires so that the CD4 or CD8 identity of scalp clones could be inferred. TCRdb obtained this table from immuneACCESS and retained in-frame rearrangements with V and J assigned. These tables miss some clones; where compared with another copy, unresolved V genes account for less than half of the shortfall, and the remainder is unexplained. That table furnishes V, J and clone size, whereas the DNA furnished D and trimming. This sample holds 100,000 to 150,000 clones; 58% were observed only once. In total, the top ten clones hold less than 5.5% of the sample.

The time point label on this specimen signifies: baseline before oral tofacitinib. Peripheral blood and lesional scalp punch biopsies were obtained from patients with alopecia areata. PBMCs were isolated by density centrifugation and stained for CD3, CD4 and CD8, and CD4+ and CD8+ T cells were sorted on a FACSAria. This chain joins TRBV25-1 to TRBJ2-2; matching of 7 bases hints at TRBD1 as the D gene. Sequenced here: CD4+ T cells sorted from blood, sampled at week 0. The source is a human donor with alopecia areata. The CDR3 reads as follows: CASSAGGSTGELFF. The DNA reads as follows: TGTGCCAGCAGTGCAGGGGGGAGCACCGGGGAGCTGTTTTTT. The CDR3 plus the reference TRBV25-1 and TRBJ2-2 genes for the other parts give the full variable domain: EADIYQTPRYLVIGTGKKITLECSQTMGHDKMYWYQQDPGMELHLIHYSYGVNSTEKGDLSSESTVSRIRTEHFPLTLESARPSHTSQYLCASSAGGSTGELFFGEGSRLTVL.